The clone carrying this TCR beta chain was seen repeatedly, ten times or more. What it binds is not known. The source of the sample is a study of Graves' ophthalmopathy and Graves' hyperthyroidism. Overall study results and limits: Blood also carried most expanded thyroid clonotypes exceeding 0.001 frequency.

This CDR3 has 15 residues. Germline CDR1 and CDR2: SQVTM and ANQGSEA. With 1 base clipped from V and 5 bases from J, the junction kept 5 bases outside the gene matches. Newly diagnosed, the hyperthyroidism patients had under 2 months' duration and were aged 18 to 65. Establishment of the diagnosis relied upon clinical symptoms, serum thyroxine, TRAb, thyroid ultrasound and orbital computed tomography. RNA transcripts provided the template for amplifying TCR beta CDR3 regions. The first round was an RT-PCR with HTBI primers, and the second round was a multiplex PCR. A single record per CDR3 protein comes from TCRdb applying MiXCR to the multiplex PCR reads. The sample carries over a million distinct CDR3 sequences, about 36% recorded once.

The material sequenced was peripheral blood or thyroid tissue (not recorded which). The chain combines TRBV29-1 with TRBJ1-1; 12 bases align to TRBD1. This sequence originates from an adult man with Graves' hyperthyroidism. Here the CDR3 reads CSVEVGQGAFTEAFF. The DNA for the CDR3 is TGCAGCGTTGAAGTGGGACAGGGGGCTTTTACTGAAGCTTTCTTT.